The rows below give T cell receptor beta chains drawn from one sample of a study of CD8 T cells in Susac syndrome. TCRdb processed the immunoSEQ multiplex PCR reads anew with MiXCR; each CDR3 protein has one entry. The table records roughly 400,000 distinct CDR3 sequences, 75% to 90% of them present only once. Specimen: CD8+ T cells from PBMCs. These receptors all stem from a human donor with multiple sclerosis. The CDR3 runs from the conserved cysteine through the conserved F or W. The order of the fields is clone size, J gene, V gene, D gene, CDR3 protein, CDR3 DNA. D genes are given only for firm matches. Clone size appears in some rows only: once, few, many, or a class for an expanded clone.

. | TRBJ2-1 | TRBV6-1 | TRBD2 | CASPGREYNEQFF | TGTGCCAGCCCCGGGCGGGAGTACAATGAGCAGTTCTTC
. | TRBJ2-1 | TRBV20-1 | . | CSTTNPNEQFF | TGCAGCACTACTAACCCGAATGAGCAGTTCTTC
. | TRBJ1-4 | TRBV15 | . | CATSVPGTFEKLFF | TGTGCCACCAGCGTTCCCGGGACATTCGAAAAACTGTTTTTT
. | TRBJ2-1 | TRBV6-2/TRBV6-3 | TRBD1 | CASSLGQGLINEQFF | TGTGCCAGCAGCTTGGGACAGGGTCTCATCAATGAGCAGTTCTTC
. | TRBJ2-1 | TRBV3-1 | TRBD1 | CASSQSSDRTFYNEQFF | TGTGCCAGCAGCCAATCCTCGGACAGGACTTTCTACAATGAGCAGTTCTTC
. | TRBJ1-2 | TRBV9 | . | CASSPPSSRTGQDPFYGYTF | TGTGCCAGCAGCCCCCCCTCATCGCGAACGGGGCAGGACCCTTTCTATGGCTACACCTTC
. | TRBJ1-1 | TRBV12-3/TRBV12-4 | . | CASSSLLTEAFF | TGTGCCAGCAGTTCTTTACTGACTGAAGCTTTCTTT
. | TRBJ1-5 | TRBV13 | . | CASSLKGYQPQHF | TGTGCCAGCAGCTTAAAGGGGTATCAGCCCCAGCATTTT
few | TRBJ2-5 | TRBV4-2 | TRBD2 | CASSQELGVAGLYF | TGTGCCAGCAGCCAAGAGTTGGGGGTAGCGGGACTGTACTTC
. | TRBJ2-6 | TRBV6-1 | . | CASSEEWASGANVLTF | TGTGCCAGCAGTGAAGAGTGGGCTTCTGGGGCCAACGTCCTGACTTTC
. | TRBJ2-7 | TRBV30 | TRBD1 | CAWSVGTGIYEQYF | TGTGCCTGGAGTGTGGGGACAGGGATTTATGAGCAGTACTTC
. | TRBJ1-1 | TRBV9 | TRBD1 | CASSVVRGQGLEETEAFF | TGTGCCAGCAGCGTAGTCCGCGGACAGGGGCTTGAGGAGACTGAAGCTTTCTTT
. | TRBJ1-2 | TRBV7-9 | . | CATLGQLGFYGYTF | TGTGCCACCCTGGGGCAGCTGGGCTTCTATGGCTACACCTTC
. | TRBJ2-6 | TRBV30 | TRBD1 | CARSGGSGANVLTF | TGTGCCAGATCAGGGGGTTCTGGGGCCAACGTCCTGACTTTC
. | TRBJ1-2 | TRBV28 | . | CASSPSRQPIYGYTF | TGTGCCAGCAGTCCATCCCGACAGCCTATCTATGGCTACACCTTC
. | TRBJ2-3 | TRBV27 | TRBD2 | CASSLSSGGRGDTQYF | TGTGCCAGCAGTTTGTCTAGCGGGGGACGAGGGGATACGCAGTATTTT
. | TRBJ1-3 | TRBV12-3/TRBV12-4 | . | CASSFQSPTEGNTIYF | TGTGCCAGCAGTTTCCAAAGCCCCACGGAGGGAAACACCATATATTTT
. | TRBJ1-1 | TRBV19 | TRBD1 | CASSWGQTMNTEAFF | TGTGCCAGTAGTTGGGGACAGACCATGAACACTGAAGCTTTCTTT
. | TRBJ1-1 | TRBV11-2 | . | CASSASFTGHTEAFF | TGTGCCAGCAGCGCCTCTTTTACAGGGCACACTGAAGCTTTCTTT
. | TRBJ2-1 | TRBV15 | TRBD2 | CATSSERGSSYNEQFF | TGTGCCACCAGCAGTGAGCGGGGAAGCTCCTACAATGAGCAGTTCTTC
. | TRBJ2-7 | TRBV27 | . | CASSYGGEGNEQYF | TGTGCCAGCAGTTACGGCGGCGAGGGGAACGAGCAGTACTTC
few | TRBJ1-2 | TRBV27 | TRBD1 | CASSPHRGPYGYTF | TGTGCCAGCAGTCCACACAGGGGGCCCTATGGCTACACCTTC
. | TRBJ2-3 | TRBV7-9 | . | CASSASLTDTQYF | TGTGCCAGCAGCGCCTCGCTTACAGATACGCAGTATTTT
. | TRBJ2-7 | TRBV5-4 | . | CASSTGTGYSSYEQYF | TGTGCCAGCAGCACCGGAACCGGGTACAGCTCCTACGAGCAGTACTTC
. | TRBJ2-5 | TRBV9 | TRBD1 | CASSPGTGKETQYF | TGTGCCAGCAGCCCCGGGACAGGGAAAGAGACCCAGTACTTC
. | TRBJ1-2 | TRBV6-5 | . | CASSTLGAYGYTF | TGTGCCAGCAGTACCTTGGGGGCCTATGGCTACACCTTC
. | TRBJ2-1 | TRBV29-1 | TRBD1 | CSVGGQGPYNEQFF | TGCAGCGTTGGGGGACAGGGGCCCTACAATGAGCAGTTCTTC
. | TRBJ2-1 | TRBV29-1 | TRBD2 | CSVEPLAGYNEQFF | TGCAGCGTTGAACCCCTAGCGGGATACAATGAGCAGTTCTTC
. | TRBJ1-1 | TRBV7-9 | . | CASSTDLRMNTEAFF | TGTGCCAGCAGCACGGACTTACGGATGAACACTGAAGCTTTCTTT
few | TRBJ2-7 | TRBV27 | . | CASSPPGHYEQYF | TGTGCCAGCAGTCCCCCGGGACACTACGAGCAGTACTTC
. | TRBJ2-7 | TRBV7-6 | TRBD1 | CASSSMGQISRFDEQYF | TGTGCCAGCAGCTCCATGGGACAGATCTCCCGGTTTGACGAGCAGTACTTC
. | TRBJ1-4 | TRBV2 | TRBD1 | CASTIWGQGNEKLFF | TGTGCCAGCACCATTTGGGGACAGGGCAATGAAAAACTGTTTTTT
few | TRBJ1-1 | TRBV6-1 | . | CASSQDSMNTEAFF | TGTGCCAGCAGTCAGGACAGCATGAACACTGAAGCTTTCTTT
once | TRBJ2-1 | TRBV5-1 | TRBD1 | CASSQGQALDNEQFF | TGCGCCAGCAGCCAGGGACAGGCCCTCGACAATGAGCAGTTCTTC
. | TRBJ2-1 | TRBV21-1 | . | CASSFRQGLLLCNEQFF | TGTGCCAGCAGCTTTCGACAGGGATTACTTCTATGCAATGAGCAGTTCTTC
. | TRBJ2-2 | TRBV30 | TRBD1 | CAWSTGTGHTGELFF | TGTGCCTGGAGTACCGGGACAGGGCACACCGGGGAGCTGTTTTTT
. | TRBJ2-3 | TRBV6-1 | TRBD2 | CASSHPSSGGAGDTQYF | TGTGCCAGCAGCCACCCCTCTAGCGGGGGGGCAGGAGATACGCAGTATTTT
once | TRBJ2-7 | TRBV27 | . | CASSLSWLSAYEQYF | TGTGCCAGCAGTTTATCCTGGCTCTCTGCCTACGAGCAGTACTTC
. | TRBJ1-6 | TRBV21-1 | . | CASSKGEGPSNSPLHF | TGTGCCAGCAGCAAAGGCGAGGGGCCAAGCAATTCACCCCTCCACTTT